The 4 T cell receptor beta chains reported below all come from one sample, sequenced in a study of blood T cell repertoires in COVID-19. Data came from immunoSEQ multiplex PCR; TCRdb stores just in-frame clones and leaves some out. The sample lists 300,000 to 400,000 clones, around 89% occurring once. Sequencing used PBMCs or T cells enriched from blood (not recorded which). The receptors originated from a woman younger than 45 with acute COVID-19.

The J gene is TRBJ2-7, the V gene TRBV6-2 or TRBV6-3, with 11 bases aligning to TRBD1. The CDR3 loop spans 18 amino acids. From germline, CDR1 is MNHEY and CDR2 SVGEGT. Trimming at V came to 3 bases and at J to 6 bases, leaving 16 bases not matched to a gene. In nucleotides, the CDR3 is TGTGCCAGCAGTTATCCCGGACAGGGGGCTTCCCTTTGGGGCGAGCAGTACTTC. Translating gives CASSYPGQGASLWGEQYF.

The V call is TRBV6-2 or TRBV6-3, the J call TRBJ2-5; 9 nucleotides agree with TRBD2. Trimming cost V 4 bases and J 4 bases; bases outside gene matches: 7. Germline V CDR1 and CDR2: MNHEY, SVGEGT. The CDR3 spans 15 residues. The CDR3 nucleotides are TGTGCCAGCAGTTCCCGACTAGCGGCGAGAGAGACCCAGTACTTC. Encoded protein: CASSSRLAARETQYF.

This clone was seen a single time. The rearrangement joins TRBV7-3 to TRBJ2-5; 7 bases agree with TRBD2. V lost 2 bases, J lost 4 bases, and 7 bases stayed unmatched. Germline CDR1 is SGHTA and CDR2 is FQGTGA. This CDR3 spans 15 amino acids. The CDR3 nucleotides read TGTGCCAGCAGCTTAGGGGTAGCGGGTGTAGAGACCCAGTACTTC. Encoded protein: CASSLGVAGVETQYF.

This clone appeared a few times. The rearrangement links TRBV25-1 to TRBJ2-7; 10 positions match TRBD1. V dropped 4 bases and J dropped 6; count of bases not matched to a gene: 12. The CDR3 length is 16 residues. CDR1 MGHDK and CDR2 SYGVNS come from the germline V gene. DNA of the CDR3: TGTGCCAGCAGTGCACTGGGACAGGGGAAAATGAGCGAGCAGTACTTC. As protein: CASSALGQGKMSEQYF.